This TCR beta chain comes out of a study of blood T cell repertoires in COVID-19. Looking at the study overall: The analysed material was cDNA or gDNA that came from T cells, B-cell-depleted T cells, or PBMCs.

V was clipped by 1 base and J by 6 bases; unmatched bases: 2. The CDR3 runs 15 residues. Germline CDR1 SGHTA, CDR2 FQGNSA. In the original processing: Nucleated cell counts were estimated from reference gene primer amplification. Method: immunoSEQ multiplex PCR; TCRdb's copy keeps in-frame clones and lacks some. Clone size and V and J calls were adopted from that table, with D and trimming inferred from the DNA. The sample consists of 60,000 to 80,000 clones, more than 75% of them appearing once. The TCR originated in a human donor in a cohort sampled during active COVID-19. Sequenced material: peripheral blood. V gene TRBV7-2 combines with J gene TRBJ2-1; TRBD2 agrees at 11 bases. CDR3 bases: TGTGCCAGCAGCTTAGGACTAGCGGGGCTCAATGAGCAGTTCTTC. This gives the protein CASSLGLAGLNEQFF. The whole variable domain, filled in from reference TRBV7-2 and TRBJ2-1, reads GAGVSQSPSNKVTEKGKDVELRCDPISGHTALYWYRQSLGQGLEFLIYFQGNSAPDKSGLPSDRFSAERTGGSVSTLTIQRTQQEDSAVYLCASSLGLAGLNEQFFGPGTRLTVL.